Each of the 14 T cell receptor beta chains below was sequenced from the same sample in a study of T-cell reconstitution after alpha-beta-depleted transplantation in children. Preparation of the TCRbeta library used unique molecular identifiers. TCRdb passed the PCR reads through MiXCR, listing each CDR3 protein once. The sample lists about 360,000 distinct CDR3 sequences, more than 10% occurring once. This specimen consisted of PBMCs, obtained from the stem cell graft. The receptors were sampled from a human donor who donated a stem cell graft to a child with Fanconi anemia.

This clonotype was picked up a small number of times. CDR3 coding DNA: TGCAGTGCCCTGACAGGGCCGAAGTACAATGAGCAGTTCTTC. Protein product: CSALTGPKYNEQFF. This chain uses TRBV20-1 with TRBJ2-1, with 7 bases lining up with TRBD1. CDR1 DFQATT and CDR2 SNEGSKA come from the germline V gene (reference sequence). After removal of 6 bases from V and 4 bases from J, the junction contained 9 bases not matched to a gene. The CDR3 spans 14 residues.

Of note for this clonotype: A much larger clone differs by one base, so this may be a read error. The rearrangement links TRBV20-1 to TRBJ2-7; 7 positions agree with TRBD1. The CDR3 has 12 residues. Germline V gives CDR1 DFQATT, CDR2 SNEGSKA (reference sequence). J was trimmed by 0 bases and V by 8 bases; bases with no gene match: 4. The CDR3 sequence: CSTGTASYEQYF. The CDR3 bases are TGCAGTACCGGGACAGCCTCCTACGAGCAGTACTTC.

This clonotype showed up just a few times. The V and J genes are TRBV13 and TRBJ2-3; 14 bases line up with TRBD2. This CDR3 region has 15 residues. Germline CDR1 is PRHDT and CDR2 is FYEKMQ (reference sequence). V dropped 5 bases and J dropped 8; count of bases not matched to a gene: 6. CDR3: CASSPGLAGGGTQYF. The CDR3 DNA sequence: TGTGCCAGCAGCCCCGGACTAGCGGGGGGAGGTACGCAGTATTTT.

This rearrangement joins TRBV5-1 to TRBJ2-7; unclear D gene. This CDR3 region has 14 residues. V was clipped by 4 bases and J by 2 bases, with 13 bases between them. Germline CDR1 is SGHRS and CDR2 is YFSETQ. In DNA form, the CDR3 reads TGCGCCAGCAGCCCGGACGGTATTACCTACGAGCAGTACTTC. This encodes CASSPDGITYEQYF.

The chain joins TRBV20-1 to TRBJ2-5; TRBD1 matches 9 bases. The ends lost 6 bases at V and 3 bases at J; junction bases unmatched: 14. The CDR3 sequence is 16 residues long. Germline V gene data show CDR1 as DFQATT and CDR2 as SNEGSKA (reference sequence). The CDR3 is CSAEIPGQGGEETQYF. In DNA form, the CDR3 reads TGCAGTGCGGAAATCCCGGGACAGGGTGGTGAAGAGACCCAGTACTTC.

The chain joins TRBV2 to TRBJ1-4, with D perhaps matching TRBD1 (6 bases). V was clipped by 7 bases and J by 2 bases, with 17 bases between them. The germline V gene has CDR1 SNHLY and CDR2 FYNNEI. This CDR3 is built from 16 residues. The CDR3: CASIKGGARTNEKLFF. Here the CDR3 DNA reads TGTGCCAGCATCAAAGGGGGGGCGCGGACTAATGAAAAACTGTTTTTT.

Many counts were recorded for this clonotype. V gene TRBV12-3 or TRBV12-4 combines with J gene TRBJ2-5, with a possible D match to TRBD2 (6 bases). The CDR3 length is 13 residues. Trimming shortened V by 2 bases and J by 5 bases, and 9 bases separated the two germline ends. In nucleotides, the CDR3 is TGTGCCAGCAGTTTATGGGGAGGCGAGACCCAGTACTTC. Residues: CASSLWGGETQYF.

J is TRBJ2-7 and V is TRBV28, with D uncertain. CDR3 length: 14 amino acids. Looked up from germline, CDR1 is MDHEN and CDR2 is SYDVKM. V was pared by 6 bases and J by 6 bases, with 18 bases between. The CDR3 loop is CASSLAGENGEQYV. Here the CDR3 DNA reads TGTGCCAGCAGCCTCGCCGGCGAGAACGGCGAGCAGTACGTC.

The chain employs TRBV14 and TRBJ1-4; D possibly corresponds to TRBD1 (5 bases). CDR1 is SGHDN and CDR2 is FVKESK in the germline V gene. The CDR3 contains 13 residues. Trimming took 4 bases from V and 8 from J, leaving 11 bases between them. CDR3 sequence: CASSLPGTEKLFF. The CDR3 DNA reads TGTGCCAGCAGCCTCCCGGGGACGGAAAAACTGTTTTTT. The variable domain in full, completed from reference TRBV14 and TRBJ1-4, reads EAGVTQFPSHSVIEKGQTVTLRCDPISGHDNLYWYRRVMGKEIKFLLHFVKESKQDESGMPNNRFLAERTGGTYSTLKVQPAELEDSGVYFCASSLPGTEKLFFGSGTQLSVL.

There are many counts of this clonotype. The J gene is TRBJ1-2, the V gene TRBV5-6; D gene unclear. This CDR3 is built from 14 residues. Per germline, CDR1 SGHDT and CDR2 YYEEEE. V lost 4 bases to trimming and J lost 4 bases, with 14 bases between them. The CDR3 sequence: CASSRRYGIYGYTF. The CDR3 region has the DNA TGTGCCAGCAGCCGACGATACGGAATCTATGGCTACACCTTC. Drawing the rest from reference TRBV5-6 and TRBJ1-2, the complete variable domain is DAGVTQSPTHLIKTRGQQVTLRCSPKSGHDTVSWYQQALGQGPQFIFQYYEEEERQRGNFPDRFSGHQFPNYSSELNVNALLLGDSALYLCASSRRYGIYGYTFGSGTRLTVV.

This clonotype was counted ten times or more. The CDR3 here is CSALDRRTNEKLFF. The CDR3 nucleotides are TGCAGTGCGCTTGACAGAAGAACTAATGAAAAACTGTTTTTT. The chain uses TRBV20-1 and TRBJ1-4; TRBD1 might be the D (5 bases). Germline V gene data show CDR1 as DFQATT and CDR2 as SNEGSKA (reference sequence). The V gene lost 6 bases and the J gene lost 1 base, with 12 bases spanning the gap. The CDR3 loop spans 14 amino acids.

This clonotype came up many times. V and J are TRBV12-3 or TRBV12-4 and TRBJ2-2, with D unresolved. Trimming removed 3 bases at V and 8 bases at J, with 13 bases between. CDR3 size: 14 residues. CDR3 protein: CASSFGTKGGELFF. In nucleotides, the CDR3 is TGTGCCAGCAGTTTTGGTACAAAAGGGGGGGAGCTGTTTTTT.

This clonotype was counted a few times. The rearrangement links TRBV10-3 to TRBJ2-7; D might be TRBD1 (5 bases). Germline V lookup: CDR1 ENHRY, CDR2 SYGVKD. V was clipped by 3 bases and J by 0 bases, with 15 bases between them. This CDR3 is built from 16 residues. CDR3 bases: TGTGCCATCAGTGACCCCGACAAGGGGCCCTCCTACGAGCAGTACGTC. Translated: CAISDPDKGPSYEQYV.

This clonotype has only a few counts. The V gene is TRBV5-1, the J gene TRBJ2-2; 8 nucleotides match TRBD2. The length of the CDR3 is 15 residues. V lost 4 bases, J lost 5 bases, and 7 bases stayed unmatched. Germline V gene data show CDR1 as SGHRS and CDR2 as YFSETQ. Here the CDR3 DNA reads TGCGCCAGCAGCCCCGGGGGGGCCAGAACCGGGGAGCTGTTTTTT. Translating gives CASSPGGARTGELFF.